The present entry profiles one TCR beta chain with its context. Its antigen is unidentified. Looked up from germline, CDR1 is DFQATT and CDR2 is SNEGSKA (reference sequence). V lost 6 bases and J 2 bases, leaving 14 bases between the germline ends. This CDR3 spans 14 amino acids. These data originate in a study of breast tumors, draining lymph nodes, adjacent tissues. Notes on the study in general: Compared with basal-like, luminal-like tumors shared significantly more repertoire with nontumor tissue. The lymph node origin of tumor T cells was framed as consistent with a hypothesis, not demonstrated.

Breast cancer patients provided tissue from their axillary draining lymph nodes. From the multiplex PCR reads, TCRdb called clonotypes with MiXCR, one entry per CDR3 protein. Seen here are approximately 230,000 distinct CDR3 sequences, under 40% observed once, and the top ten hold under 4.5%. The TCR originated in a female donor with breast cancer. Some clones in this sample may be carry-over from other donors' samples. The V call is TRBV20-1, the J call TRBJ1-5; no firm D call. Sequenced input: axillary lymph node tissue. The CDR3 DNA is TGCAGTGCAAAAAGAAGAAGTGGCAATCAGCCCCAGCATTTT. This encodes CSAKRRSGNQPQHF.